The 28 T cell receptor beta chains given below trace back to one sample, sequenced in a study of CD8+ T cells in alopecia areata. Extracted from the samples, RNA was reverse transcribed into cDNA to serve as the sequencing template. The method was immunoSEQ multiplex PCR; TCRdb's version includes in-frame clones alone and lacks a portion of them. The table has under 250,000 clones, under 60% seen once. This sample's treatment: oral pan-JAK inhibitor, 5-10 mg twice daily. The sequencing used CD4+ T cells sorted from blood, collected at week 4, from a patient treated with tofacitinib. The source is a human donor with alopecia areata.

The CDR3 nucleotides read TGTGCCAGCAGTGGGGGGCAGGCCACAGATACGCAGTATTTT. It codes for CASSGGQATDTQYF. This sequence joins TRBV2 and TRBJ2-3, with D possibly matching TRBD1 (6 bases). The length of the CDR3 is 14 residues. Germline values: CDR1 SNHLY, CDR2 FYNNEI. V was trimmed by 4 bases and J by 2 bases, leaving 10 bases between them.

CDR3 sequence (DNA): TGTGCTAGTGGGCCAGGGACTTGGAAGACCCAGTACTTC. This gives the protein CASGPGTWKTQYF. The chain recombines TRBV12-5 with TRBJ2-5; possibly TRBD2 for D (6 bases). Germline CDR1 and CDR2: LGHNT and FRNRAP. Between the trimmed V and J ends, which lost 6 bases and 6 bases, there was a span of 14 bases. The CDR3 has 13 residues.

The rearrangement joins TRBV5-1 to TRBJ2-2; D unresolved. Trimming cost V 2 bases and J 0 bases, with 5 bases left between them. Germline-derived CDR1 and CDR2 are SGHRS and YFSETQ. CDR3 length: 14 residues. As DNA, the CDR3 is TGCGCCAGCAGCTTCAGAACGAACACCGGGGAGCTGTTTTTT. Protein sequence: CASSFRTNTGELFF.

The chain employs TRBV29-1 and TRBJ2-3, with D hard to call. In germline, CDR1 is SQVTM, CDR2 ANQGSEA. The ends were cut back, 4 bases at V and 3 bases at J, with 5 bases in the middle. The CDR3 covers 11 residues. CDR3 amino acids: CSVVRTDTQYF. The CDR3 DNA is TGCAGCGTTGTACGGACAGATACGCAGTATTTT.

The chain links TRBV9 to TRBJ2-2, with D possibly matching TRBD2 (5 bases). The CDR3 extends over 12 amino acids. Germline assignment: CDR1 SGDLS and CDR2 YYNGEE. The V gene lost 4 bases and the J gene lost 7 bases, with 8 bases spanning the gap. DNA for the CDR3: TGTGCCAGCAGCAGACGGGACGGGGAGCTGTTTTTT. This encodes CASSRRDGELFF.

This clone was found a few times. V gene TRBV29-1 combines with J gene TRBJ2-1, with D perhaps matching TRBD1 (8 bases). This CDR3 has 15 amino acids. Trimming stripped 1 base from V and 8 bases from J, with 18 bases between. CDR1 is SQVTM and CDR2 is ANQGSEA in the germline V gene. CDR3 nucleotides: TGCAGCGTTGAAGTCAGGCGGACAGGGAGGGATGAGCAGTTCTTC. Translated: CSVEVRRTGRDEQFF.

This chain joins TRBV5-6 and TRBJ2-7, with D hard to call. The CDR3 extends over 14 amino acids. Germline-derived CDR1 and CDR2 are SGHDT and YYEEEE. V was clipped by 9 bases and J by 2 bases, with 18 bases between them. This CDR3 is CATRPSMKPYEQYF. In DNA form, the CDR3 reads TGTGCCACCCGCCCATCAATGAAACCCTACGAGCAGTACTTC.

This chain uses TRBV29-1 with TRBJ1-1; perhaps TRBD1 as D (5 bases). CDR3 length: 11 residues. Germline values: CDR1 SQVTM, CDR2 ANQGSEA. The germline V and J ends were trimmed by 6 bases and 1 base, with 6 bases remaining between them. The CDR3 nucleotides read TGCAGCGTCCAGGGGAACACTGAAGCTTTCTTT. Its translation: CSVQGNTEAFF.

Written as DNA, the CDR3 is TGTGCCAGCAGCCGTACGGCGTCCCAGTACTTC. This translates into CASSRTASQYF. The chain employs TRBV11-2 and TRBJ2-5; D gene ambiguous. Trimming pared 5 bases from V and 9 bases from J, leaving 10 bases between. Germline V gene lookup returns CDR1 SGHAT and CDR2 FQNNGV. The CDR3 runs 11 residues.

This sequence joins TRBV27 and TRBJ1-1; possibly TRBD1 for D (6 bases). The CDR3 consists of 14 residues. The germline gives CDR1 MNHEY, CDR2 SMNVEV (reference sequence). The V and J ends lost 7 bases and 1 base respectively, with 13 bases between them. The CDR3 DNA follows: TGTGCCAGCACCCCTGACAGGACGAACACTGAAGCTTTCTTT. The encoded protein is CASTPDRTNTEAFF.

The gene calls are TRBV11-2 and TRBJ1-1; D unresolved. V lost 5 bases to trimming and J lost 0 bases, with 10 bases between them. Germline V CDR1 and CDR2: SGHAT, FQNNGV. This CDR3 contains 14 residues. The CDR3 sequence: CASSPRLVNTEAFF. As DNA, the CDR3 is TGTGCCAGCAGCCCTCGGCTTGTGAACACTGAAGCTTTCTTT.

The CDR3 DNA reads TGTGCCAGCAGAATTGGGGACAGCGAATCCTACGGCTACACCTTC. Translated: CASRIGDSESYGYTF. The chain has TRBV5-5 and TRBJ1-2, with 7 bases aligning to TRBD1. J was trimmed by 8 bases and V by 5 bases; bases with no gene match: 15. The CDR3 contains 15 residues. In germline, CDR1 is SGHKS, CDR2 YYEKEE (reference sequence).

This clone was counted a single time. V is TRBV29-1 and J is TRBJ1-4; 8 bases fit TRBD1. CDR1 SQVTM and CDR2 ANQGSEA come from the germline V gene. The CDR3 is made up of 15 amino acids. After removal of 5 bases from V and 0 bases from J, the junction contained 5 bases not matched to a gene. The CDR3 bases are TGCAGCGTTTCCGGGACAGGAACAACTAATGAAAAACTGTTTTTT. The encoded protein is CSVSGTGTTNEKLFF.

The V gene is TRBV30, the J gene TRBJ1-2; D perhaps matches TRBD1 (5 bases). Germline values: CDR1 GTSNPN, CDR2 SVGIG (reference sequence). V gave up 1 base and J gave up 8 bases, with 11 bases separating them. The CDR3 has 12 residues. The CDR3 spells CAWSEGPTGYTF. The CDR3 DNA reads as TGTGCCTGGAGTGAGGGACCTACAGGCTACACCTTC.

The gene calls are TRBV7-2 and TRBJ2-5; TRBD2 aligns across 7 bases. In germline, CDR1 is SGHTA, CDR2 FQGNSA. The CDR3 has 15 residues. Trimming cost V 0 bases and J 5 bases; bases outside gene matches: 6. Written as DNA, the CDR3 is TGTGCCAGCAGCTTAGCCCCGCGGGGGTGGGAGACCCAGTACTTC. Encoded protein: CASSLAPRGWETQYF. Full variable domain (remainder filled in from reference TRBV7-2 and TRBJ2-5): GAGVSQSPSNKVTEKGKDVELRCDPISGHTALYWYRQSLGQGLEFLIYFQGNSAPDKSGLPSDRFSAERTGGSVSTLTIQRTQQEDSAVYLCASSLAPRGWETQYFGPGTRLLVL.

The CDR3 region is CASSWGDRDYHYEQYF. Here the CDR3 DNA reads TGCGCCAGCAGCTGGGGGGACCGGGACTACCACTACGAGCAGTACTTC. The rearrangement joins TRBV5-1 to TRBJ2-7, with 7 bases that match TRBD2. The germline gives CDR1 SGHRS, CDR2 YFSETQ. Trimming cost V 3 bases and J 3 bases; bases outside gene matches: 12. This CDR3 contains 16 residues.

The V gene is TRBV4-3, the J gene TRBJ2-1; no clear D gene. V was shortened by 6 bases and J by 7 bases, with 19 bases between the two germline ends. This CDR3 is built from 15 residues. Germline CDR1 is LGHNA and CDR2 is YSLEER. The CDR3 spells CASRDALNLGNEQFF. CDR3 nucleotides: TGCGCCAGCAGGGACGCTTTAAACCTCGGGAATGAGCAGTTCTTC.

The chain recombines TRBV2 with TRBJ1-2, with no clear D. V lost 3 bases, J lost 5 bases, and 7 bases lay in between. The CDR3 consists of 12 residues. From germline, CDR1 is SNHLY and CDR2 FYNNEI. The CDR3 bases are TGTGCCAGCAGTGACAGTCCTTATGGCTACACCTTC. This gives the protein CASSDSPYGYTF. Filled out from reference TRBV2 and TRBJ1-2, the complete variable domain reads EPEVTQTPSHQVTQMGQEVILRCVPISNHLYFYWYRQILGQKVEFLVSFYNNEISEKSEIFDDQFSVERPDGSNFTLKIRSTKLEDSAMYFCASSDSPYGYTFGSGTRLTVV.

This chain uses TRBV7-8 with TRBJ1-1; possibly TRBD1 for D (5 bases). The germline gives CDR1 SGHVS, CDR2 FQNEAQ. The V gene lost 1 base and the J gene lost 0 bases, with 9 bases spanning the gap. The CDR3 runs 15 residues. As DNA, the CDR3 is TGTGCCAGCAGCTTAGGATACAGGTTGAACACTGAAGCTTTCTTT. It yields the protein CASSLGYRLNTEAFF.

The chain has TRBV25-1 and TRBJ1-1; 8 positions agree with TRBD1. This CDR3 is 14 amino acids long. The V gene's germline CDR1 is MGHDK and CDR2 SYGVNS. With V trimmed by 4 bases and J by 3 bases, 4 bases remained unmatched. The DNA for the CDR3 is TGTGCCAGCAGTGCGGACAGGGCTGACACTGAAGCTTTCTTT. It encodes CASSADRADTEAFF.

This chain joins TRBV29-1 and TRBJ2-7; maybe TRBD1 (6 bases). The V end lost 7 bases, the J end lost 1 base, and 11 bases lay between the germline ends. The CDR3 has 12 amino acids. CDR1 SQVTM and CDR2 ANQGSEA come from the germline V gene. This chain's CDR3 is CSAEDSSYEQYF. The CDR3 DNA is TGCAGCGCTGAGGACAGTTCCTACGAGCAGTACTTC.

The chain employs TRBV29-1 and TRBJ2-5; possibly TRBD1 for D (5 bases). CDR3 length: 12 residues. Germline assignment: CDR1 SQVTM and CDR2 ANQGSEA. Deletions cut 7 bases from V and 4 bases from J, with 13 bases between. The CDR3 bases are TGCAGCGATACGCAGGGTGTAGAGACCCAGTACTTC. Translation: CSDTQGVETQYF.

This clone was counted a single time. This chain joins TRBV7-2 and TRBJ1-5; tentatively, D is TRBD1 (6 bases). The CDR3 is made up of 15 amino acids. CDR1 is SGHTA and CDR2 is FQGNSA in the germline V gene. Trimming took off 2 bases at V and 4 bases at J, with 12 bases between the two ends. CDR3 sequence reads: CASSLRGTTNQPQHF. The CDR3 nucleotides read TGTGCCAGCAGCTTAAGGGGGACAACAAATCAGCCCCAGCATTTT.

This chain's CDR3 is CASRDRDRGNEQYF. As DNA, the CDR3 is TGTGCCAGCAGGGACCGGGACAGGGGAAACGAGCAGTACTTC. This sequence joins TRBV2 and TRBJ2-7; 10 bases are shared with TRBD1. This CDR3 contains 14 residues. V shed 6 bases, J shed 5 bases, and the junction held 7 bases outside the gene matches. Germline V gene lookup returns CDR1 SNHLY and CDR2 FYNNEI.

The table lists this clone with a count of one. The chain has TRBV15 and TRBJ2-7, with 7 nucleotides matching TRBD1. CDR3 length: 14 amino acids. The germline V gene encodes CDR1 LNHNV and CDR2 YYDKDF (reference sequence). V gave up 0 bases and J gave up 6 bases; unmatched junction bases: 5. This CDR3 reads CATSRDTGVAEQYF. CDR3 sequence (DNA): TGTGCCACCAGCAGAGATACAGGGGTGGCCGAGCAGTACTTC.

This chain uses TRBV5-8 with TRBJ2-6, with D unresolved. The germline V gene encodes CDR1 SGHTS and CDR2 YDEGEE. V was pared by 4 bases and J by 0 bases, with 11 bases between. The CDR3 is 16 amino acids. CDR3 nucleotide sequence: TGTGCCAGCAGCCCCAAGGGATTCTCTGGGGCCAACGTCCTGACTTTC. The encoded protein is CASSPKGFSGANVLTF. Full variable domain (outside the CDR3, taken from reference TRBV5-8 and TRBJ2-6): EAGVTQSPTHLIKTRGQQATLRCSPISGHTSVYWYQQALGLGLQFLLWYDEGEERNRGNFPPRFSGRQFPNYSSELNVNALELEDSALYLCASSPKGFSGANVLTFGAGSRLTVL.

This sequence joins TRBV29-1 and TRBJ1-1, with D possibly matching TRBD1 (5 bases). The CDR3 sequence is 13 residues long. Trimming stripped 2 bases from V and 6 bases from J, with 13 bases between. CDR1 is SQVTM and CDR2 is ANQGSEA in the germline V gene. The CDR3 reads CSVERGRTSEAFF. The DNA of the CDR3 is TGCAGCGTTGAACGGGGCAGGACCTCTGAAGCTTTCTTT.

This rearrangement joins TRBV21-1 to TRBJ2-7; the table calls TRBD2, which could not be checked here. TRBV21-1 is flagged as a pseudogene. The CDR3 contains 11 residues. The CDR3 DNA sequence: TGTGCCAGCAGTGTCCTCGACGAGCAGTACTTC. Translation gives CASSVLDEQYF.